This T cell receptor beta chain appears in the sequencing data of a study of human CD8 memory T cell subsets. Overall study results and limits: The T cell repertoires of the stem-like memory and precursor exhausted subsets exhibited minimal overlap with one another.

Concerning this clonotype: Its antigen is still unknown.

Enrichment for total CD8+ T cells was performed by negative magnetic separation. The source of the RNA was duplicate vials containing roughly 140,000 sorted CD8+ T cells for each subset. Sequencing libraries of TCR beta were made by UMI-labeled 5' RACE. TCRdb processed the 5' RACE reads again and assigns one entry to each CDR3 protein, with no DNA. Its listing shows 5,000 to 7,500 distinct CDR3 sequences. This CDR3 has 15 residues. Germline assignment: CDR1 LGHNA and CDR2 YSLEER. Sequencing was carried out using CD8+ effector memory T cells (TEM) sorted from PBMCs. Subset described: effector memory CD8 T cells, CCR7- CD45RO+ CD95+. The TCR was taken from a human donor in good health. The chain uses TRBV4-3 and TRBJ1-1; TCRdb gives TRBD1 as the D gene, but with no DNA this cannot be confirmed. The CDR3 sequence is CASSQGSGVRTEAFF.